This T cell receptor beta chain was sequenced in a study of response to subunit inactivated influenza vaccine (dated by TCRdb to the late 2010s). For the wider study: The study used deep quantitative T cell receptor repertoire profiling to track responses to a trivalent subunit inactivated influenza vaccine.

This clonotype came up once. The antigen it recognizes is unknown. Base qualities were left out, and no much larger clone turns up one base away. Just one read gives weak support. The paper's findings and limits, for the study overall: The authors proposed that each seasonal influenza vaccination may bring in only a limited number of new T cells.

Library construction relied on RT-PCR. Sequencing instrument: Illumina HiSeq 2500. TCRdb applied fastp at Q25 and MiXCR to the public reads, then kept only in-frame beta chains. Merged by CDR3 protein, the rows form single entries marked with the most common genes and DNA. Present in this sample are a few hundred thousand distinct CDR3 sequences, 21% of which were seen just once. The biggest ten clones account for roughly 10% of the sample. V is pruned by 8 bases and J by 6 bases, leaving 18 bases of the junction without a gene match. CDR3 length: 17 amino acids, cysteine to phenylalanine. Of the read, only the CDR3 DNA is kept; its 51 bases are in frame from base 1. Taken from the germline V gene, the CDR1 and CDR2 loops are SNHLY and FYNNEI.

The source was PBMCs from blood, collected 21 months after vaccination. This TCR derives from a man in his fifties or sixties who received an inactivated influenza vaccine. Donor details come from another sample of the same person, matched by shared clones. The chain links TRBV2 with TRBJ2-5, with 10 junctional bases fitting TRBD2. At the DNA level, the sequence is TGTGCCAGCCGGGGGGATAAAGCGGGAGGGCCAGGAAAGACCCAGTACTTC. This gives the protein CASRGDKAGGPGKTQYF.